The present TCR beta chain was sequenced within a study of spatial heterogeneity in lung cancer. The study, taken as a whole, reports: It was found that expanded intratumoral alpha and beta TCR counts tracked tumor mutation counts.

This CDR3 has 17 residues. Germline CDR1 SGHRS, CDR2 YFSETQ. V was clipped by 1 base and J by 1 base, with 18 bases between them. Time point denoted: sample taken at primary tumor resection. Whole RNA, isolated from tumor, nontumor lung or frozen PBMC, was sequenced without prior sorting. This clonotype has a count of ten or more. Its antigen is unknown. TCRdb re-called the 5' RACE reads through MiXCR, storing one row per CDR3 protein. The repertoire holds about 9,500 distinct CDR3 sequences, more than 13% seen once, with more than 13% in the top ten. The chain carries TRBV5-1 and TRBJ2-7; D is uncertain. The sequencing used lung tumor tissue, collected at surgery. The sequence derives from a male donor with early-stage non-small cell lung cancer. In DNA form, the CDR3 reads TGCGCCAGCAGCTTGCCCCCGTCGGCAGCCAATTCCTACGAGCAGTACTTC. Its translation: CASSLPPSAANSYEQYF.